Below are 26 T cell receptor beta chains sequenced from a single sample in a study of T cells after yellow fever vaccination (dated by TCRdb to between 2019 and 2020). Libraries were constructed by 5' RACE. For sequencing, an Illumina HiSeq 2500 was employed. TCRdb reanalyzed the raw reads on its own, using fastp at Q25 for trimming and MiXCR for clone calling, and kept in-frame beta chains. CDR3 protein duplicates are merged, each entry listing the most common genes and DNA. The sample contains about 75,000 distinct CDR3 sequences, under 9.5% of them found a single time. The ten largest clones capture approximately 30% of the sample. The sample's treatment or condition label, in plain terms: live attenuated yellow fever vaccine strain. The specimen was CD8+ T cells sorted from PBMCs, collected more than 8 days after the first yellow fever vaccination. The receptors here all came from a man aged 18 to 29 who received the YFV17D yellow fever vaccine.

The genes are TRBV11-2 and TRBJ1-6, with D possibly TRBD1 on 5 matching bases. Germline V gene lookup returns CDR1 SGHAT and CDR2 FQNNGV. The CDR3 spans 17 residues. V dropped 2 bases and J dropped 3 bases, with 14 bases sitting between them. The CDR3, as DNA: TGTGCCAGCAGCTTACGAAGAGGCGGGGGCTATAATTCACCCCTCCACTTT. Protein sequence: CASSLRRGGGYNSPLHF.

Many counts were recorded for this clonotype. The CDR3 region has the DNA TGTGCCAGCAGCATACTAGCGGGGGGGAACAATGAGCAGTTCTTC. Amino acid sequence: CASSILAGGNNEQFF. This sequence joins TRBV7-2 and TRBJ2-1; 13 bases are shared with TRBD2. V was clipped by 5 bases and J by 5 bases; unmatched bases: 3. The CDR3 length is 15 residues. CDR1 and CDR2 (germline): SGHTA, FQGNSA. The full variable domain, its missing parts supplied by reference TRBV7-2 and TRBJ2-1, is GAGVSQSPSNKVTEKGKDVELRCDPISGHTALYWYRQSLGQGLEFLIYFQGNSAPDKSGLPSDRFSAERTGGSVSTLTIQRTQQEDSAVYLCASSILAGGNNEQFFGPGTRLTVL.

This clonotype occurred a few times. The chain links TRBV11-3 to TRBJ1-1; no definite D call. CDR1 SGHNT and CDR2 YENEEA come from the germline V gene. Trimming left V 1 base short and J 5 bases short, with 20 bases between. The CDR3 consists of 17 residues. DNA of the CDR3: TGTGCCAGCAGCTTAGGGGTGTCAGGTCCTGGAGGGACTGAAGCTTTCTTT. Its protein product is CASSLGVSGPGGTEAFF.

This clonotype was observed at least ten times. V usage is TRBV25-1 and J usage is TRBJ1-1; no reliable D call. Germline-derived CDR1 and CDR2 are MGHDK and SYGVNS. With 1 base removed from V and 1 base from J, the gap between germline ends came to 10 bases. This CDR3 has 15 residues. The CDR3 region is CASSEWRDTNTEAFF. The CDR3 nucleotides read TGTGCCAGCAGTGAATGGAGGGATACGAACACTGAAGCTTTCTTT.

The CDR3 DNA is TGCAGCGTCGTTGACGGGACAGGTAGATCCGGGGAGCTGTTTTTT. Its protein product is CSVVDGTGRSGELFF. The V call is TRBV29-1, the J call TRBJ2-2; 8 positions agree with TRBD1. With V trimmed by 6 bases and J by 6 bases, 12 bases remained unmatched. The CDR3 is 15 residues long. Germline assignment: CDR1 SQVTM and CDR2 ANQGSEA.

This clonotype came up many times. DNA for the CDR3: TGCGCCAGCAGCACCTACAGGGGTGGCTCCTACAATGAGCAGTTCTTC. Translation gives CASSTYRGGSYNEQFF. The chain uses TRBV5-1 and TRBJ2-1, with 7 bases matching TRBD1. The trim removed 4 bases at V and 0 bases at J, leaving 7 bases unmatched. Germline values: CDR1 SGHRS, CDR2 YFSETQ. The CDR3 consists of 16 residues.

This clonotype has only a few counts. The chain recombines TRBV5-1 with TRBJ1-1; D is perhaps TRBD1 (5 bases). The germline CDR1 and CDR2 sequences are SGHRS and YFSETQ. The CDR3 has 14 amino acids. V lost 1 base to trimming and J lost 1 base, with 8 bases between them. The CDR3 sequence: CASSLTGQNTEAFF. As DNA, the CDR3 is TGCGCCAGCAGCTTGACAGGCCAGAACACTGAAGCTTTCTTT.

This clonotype was counted many times. The chain joins TRBV27 to TRBJ2-7, with D possibly being TRBD1 (6 bases). CDR3 length: 14 residues. V lost 3 bases, J lost 2 bases, and 11 bases lay in between. From germline, CDR1 is MNHEY and CDR2 SMNVEV (reference sequence). CDR3 nucleotide sequence: TGTGCCAGCAGTTTCTCCGGACAGACCTACGAGCAGTACTTC. It translates to CASSFSGQTYEQYF.

This clonotype was detected a few times. The chain is built from TRBV29-1 and TRBJ2-5, with D perhaps TRBD1 (6 bases). V lost 8 bases, J lost 5 bases, and 12 bases lay in between. CDR1 is SQVTM, CDR2 ANQGSEA, per germline. The CDR3 length is 11 residues. CDR3 region: CSTRRGETQYF. The CDR3 DNA follows: TGCAGCACACGAAGGGGGGAGACCCAGTACTTC.

This clonotype was detected only a few times. The CDR3 region is CASRNSIQDNEKLFF. The DNA of the CDR3 is TGTGCCAGCAGGAACTCCATACAGGATAATGAAAAACTGTTTTTT. The V call is TRBV6-2 or TRBV6-3, the J call TRBJ1-4, with D possibly being TRBD1 (5 bases). V lost 6 bases and J 4 bases, leaving 15 bases between the germline ends. Germline CDR1 is MNHEY and CDR2 is SVGEGT. CDR3 length: 15 amino acids.

This clonotype was detected many times. This sequence joins TRBV4-1 and TRBJ1-4; D is unresolved. CDR3 length equals 16 residues. Germline CDR1 MGHRA, CDR2 YSYEKL. The V end was cut by 1 base, the J end by 3 bases, with 12 bases between. Here the CDR3 reads CASSQVARGSNEKLFF. The CDR3 region has the DNA TGCGCCAGCAGCCAAGTCGCGCGAGGATCTAATGAAAAACTGTTTTTT.

This clonotype has a count of ten or more. The rearrangement joins TRBV5-1 to TRBJ2-4, with TRBD1 as a possible D gene (7 bases). The CDR3 has 14 amino acids. Germline CDR1 and CDR2: SGHRS and YFSETQ. The V end was cut by 0 bases, the J end by 6 bases, with 10 bases between. The CDR3 loop is CASSLGQGGNIQYF. The DNA of the CDR3 is TGCGCCAGCAGCTTGGGCCAGGGGGGAAACATTCAGTACTTC.

Only a few counts were recorded for this clonotype. The chain uses TRBV7-9 and TRBJ1-1; 7 bases line up with TRBD1. This CDR3 spans 12 amino acids. CDR1 is SEHNR, CDR2 FQNEAQ, per germline (reference sequence). J lost 5 bases, V lost 5 bases, and 2 bases had no gene match. The CDR3 is CASSPQGTEAFF. CDR3 DNA: TGTGCCAGCAGCCCACAGGGGACTGAAGCTTTCTTT.

This clonotype was recorded at least ten times. The chain carries TRBV11-2 and TRBJ2-1; 11 nucleotides match TRBD1. Germline V gene data show CDR1 as SGHAT and CDR2 as FQNNGV. The CDR3 is 15 residues long. V lost 7 bases and J lost 6; bases outside the gene matches: 8. The CDR3 spells CASTTGTGGTNEQFF. Here the CDR3 DNA reads TGTGCCAGCACCACCGGGACAGGGGGTACCAATGAGCAGTTCTTC.

This clonotype showed up just once. The chain joins TRBV2 to TRBJ1-2; D is perhaps TRBD1 (6 bases). V gave up 11 bases and J gave up 2 bases, with 15 bases separating them. The CDR3 length is 13 residues. Germline CDR1 SNHLY, CDR2 FYNNEI. The CDR3 nucleotides are TGTGCCTTCATAGGAGGGGGAAACTATGGCTACACCTTC. This sequence encodes CAFIGGGNYGYTF.

This clonotype was recorded many times. This chain joins TRBV7-9 and TRBJ2-2; 7 positions match TRBD1. V trimming: 8 bases; J trimming: 3 bases; junction bases outside the gene matches: 9. The CDR3 spans 15 residues. CDR1 is SEHNR and CDR2 is FQNEAQ in the germline V gene (reference sequence). This CDR3 reads CASHRGPLHTGELFF. The DNA of the CDR3 is TGTGCCAGCCATAGGGGGCCCCTGCACACCGGGGAGCTGTTTTTT.

This clonotype was picked up a small number of times. The chain couples TRBV7-2 to TRBJ2-7; no reliable D call. The CDR3 loop spans 13 amino acids. V was shortened by 1 base and J by 0 bases, with 4 bases between the two germline ends. Germline V CDR1 and CDR2: SGHTA, FQGNSA. CDR3 sequence reads: CASSLEYSYEQYV. CDR3 DNA sequence: TGTGCCAGCAGCTTAGAATACTCCTACGAGCAGTACGTC.

This clonotype was recorded a few times. The chain joins TRBV14 to TRBJ2-1; D might be TRBD1 (7 bases). V was pared by 4 bases and J by 2 bases, with 12 bases between. This CDR3 comprises 15 residues. Per germline, CDR1 SGHDN and CDR2 FVKESK. The CDR3 reads CASSRGTVPYNEQFF. CDR3 nucleotide sequence: TGTGCCAGCAGCCGCGGGACAGTCCCCTACAATGAGCAGTTCTTC.

This clonotype has ten or more counts. The chain couples TRBV28 to TRBJ2-7; D unclear. Germline V gene lookup returns CDR1 MDHEN and CDR2 SYDVKM. The CDR3 consists of 14 residues. Trimming pared 4 bases from V and 3 bases from J, leaving 13 bases between. The CDR3 here is CASSSGPGIYEQYV. Here the CDR3 DNA reads TGTGCCAGCAGTTCTGGGCCTGGAATCTACGAGCAGTACGTC.

This clonotype was seen repeatedly, ten times or more. The chain's CDR3 is CASSFEQGHPYEQYF. CDR3 sequence (DNA): TGTGCCAGCAGCTTTGAACAGGGGCACCCCTACGAGCAGTACTTC. This chain connects TRBV7-8 to TRBJ2-7, with 7 positions matching TRBD1. CDR1 and CDR2 (germline): SGHVS, FQNEAQ. The CDR3 consists of 15 residues. After removal of 3 bases from V and 2 bases from J, the junction contained 7 bases not matched to a gene.

This clonotype was recorded at least ten times. The chain carries TRBV9 and TRBJ2-3; 7 bases fit TRBD2. Germline CDR1 SGDLS, CDR2 YYNGEE. V dropped 5 bases and J dropped 0; count of bases not matched to a gene: 3. The CDR3 consists of 14 residues. CDR3 in amino acids: CASRGGESTDTQYF. CDR3 coding DNA: TGTGCCAGCAGGGGAGGGGAAAGCACAGATACGCAGTATTTT.

This clonotype has a count of ten or more. The chain couples TRBV4-3 to TRBJ2-5; 7 nucleotides match TRBD2. V trimming: 0 bases; J trimming: 1 base; junction bases outside the gene matches: 5. The CDR3 spans 16 residues. Per germline, CDR1 LGHNA and CDR2 YSLEER. Written as DNA, the CDR3 is TGCGCCAGCAGCCAAGATGGGGGGGGGGTCCAAGAGACCCAGTACTTC. This encodes CASSQDGGGVQETQYF.

CDR3 DNA: TGTGCCAGCATCCAAAGTCCAGGGGGCATTTCTGGAAACACCATATATTTT. Amino acid sequence: CASIQSPGGISGNTIYF. The chain joins TRBV7-6 to TRBJ1-3; 8 bases are shared with TRBD1. This CDR3 comprises 17 residues. With 7 bases clipped from V and 1 base from J, the junction kept 12 bases outside the gene matches. Germline V gene lookup returns CDR1 SGHVS and CDR2 FNYEAQ.

At least ten counts were recorded for this clonotype. The chain uses TRBV20-1 and TRBJ2-1, with D maybe TRBD1 (6 bases). V lost 2 bases to trimming and J lost 2 bases, with 10 bases between them. There are 14 residues in the CDR3. Per the germline V gene, CDR1 is DFQATT and CDR2 is SNEGSKA (reference sequence). In nucleotides, the CDR3 is TGCAGTGCTAGACTGGGGGCCCCCTACAATGAGCAGTTCTTC. Its protein is CSARLGAPYNEQFF.

The V gene is TRBV6-1, the J gene TRBJ1-6, with D possibly being TRBD1 (5 bases). Trimming removed 8 bases at V and 3 bases at J, with 11 bases between. Germline assignment: CDR1 MNHNS and CDR2 SASEGT. The CDR3 length is 14 residues. CDR3 sequence reads: CASGAGSYNSPLHF. DNA of the CDR3: TGTGCCAGCGGGGCGGGAAGCTATAATTCACCCCTCCACTTT.

V usage is TRBV7-9 and J usage is TRBJ2-3; D remains ambiguous. Germline V gene data show CDR1 as SEHNR and CDR2 as FQNEAQ (reference sequence). This CDR3 contains 15 residues. V lost 5 bases and J lost 0, with 12 bases in between. The CDR3 region is CASSPGPGSTDTQYF. CDR3 nucleotide sequence: TGTGCCAGCAGCCCGGGCCCAGGTAGCACAGATACGCAGTATTTT.